Listed here are 4 T cell receptor beta chains from one sample, sequenced in a study of CD8 T cells in ankylosing spondylitis. Notes on the study in general: What appeared characteristic of ankylosing spondylitis blood was a TCR beta motif of eight highly homologous variants.

TCRdb re-derived calls from the 5' RACE reads in MiXCR, one entry per CDR3 protein. Of roughly 490,000 distinct CDR3 sequences detected, approximately 5% appear once; the ten largest clones hold 3% to 4.5%. These TCRs' antigens remain unknown. The sample was blood, either unsorted or a sorted T cell fraction (not recorded which). The receptors originated from a male donor with ankylosing spondylitis.

This clonotype showed up many times. The V gene is TRBV6-4, the J gene TRBJ2-3; 16 bases map to TRBD2. J was trimmed by 4 bases and V by 5 bases; bases with no gene match: 9. This CDR3 has 18 amino acids. Germline V gene lookup returns CDR1 MRHNA and CDR2 SNTAGT. CDR3 region: CASSRLPGTSGRADTQYF. CDR3 bases: TGTGCCAGCAGTCGACTCCCCGGGACTAGCGGGAGGGCAGATACGCAGTATTTT.

This chain uses TRBV18 with TRBJ1-2; D unresolved. This CDR3 has 14 residues. The V gene's germline CDR1 is KGHSH and CDR2 LQKENI. Trimming removed 4 bases from V and 1 base from J, with 10 bases in between. CDR3 loop: CASSQGQVNYGYTF. The CDR3 nucleotides read TGTGCCAGCTCACAAGGGCAGGTTAACTATGGCTACACCTTC. Supplemented by reference TRBV18 and TRBJ1-2, the full variable domain reads NAGVMQNPRHLVRRRGQEARLRCSPMKGHSHVYWYRQLPEEGLKFMVYLQKENIIDESGMPKERFSAEFPKEGPSILRIQQVVRGDSAAYFCASSQGQVNYGYTFGSGTRLTVV.

The sample holds many counts of this clonotype. The chain couples TRBV20-1 to TRBJ2-1; the match to TRBD2 covers 8 bases. The V gene's germline CDR1 is DFQATT and CDR2 SNEGSKA (reference sequence). Germline trimming cut 6 bases from V and 0 bases from J; bases unmatched to any gene: 16. The CDR3 has 18 residues. The chain's CDR3 is CSARSLAGGQSSYNEQFF. Written as DNA, the CDR3 is TGCAGTGCCCGAAGTTTGGCGGGAGGCCAGAGCTCCTACAATGAGCAGTTCTTC.

J is TRBJ2-1 and V is TRBV10-2; 8 bases line up with TRBD2. V shed 7 bases, J shed 8 bases, and the junction held 13 bases outside the gene matches. CDR3 length: 15 residues. The germline CDR1 and CDR2 sequences are WSHSY and SAAADI. The CDR3 spells CASNLLAVSGDEQFF. For the CDR3, the DNA is TGCGCCAGCAATCTACTAGCGGTCTCGGGTGATGAGCAGTTCTTC.